This T cell receptor beta chain was retrieved from a study of blood T cell repertoires in COVID-19. Turning to the study itself: Whether acute or convalescent, the COVID-19 samples came from the United States, Italy and Spain. PBMCs, B-cell-depleted T cells, or T cells were the source of the cDNA or gDNA that made up the material.

As handled by the study authors: Scientists estimated how many nucleated cells there were by amplifying reference gene primers. The protocol was immunoSEQ multiplex PCR, while the TCRdb copy is restricted to in-frame clones and leaves out a portion. V and J calls and clone size are copied from that table; D and trimming were computed from the DNA. The sample lists 250,000 to 350,000 clones; 75% to 90% were seen once. CDR3 size: 13 residues. Germline V gene lookup returns CDR1 SGHTA and CDR2 FQGNSA. The ends were cut back, 2 bases at V and 4 bases at J, with 8 bases in the middle. The J gene is TRBJ1-2, the V gene TRBV7-2; D is uncertain. This TCR was sampled from a woman aged 30 to 39 with active or convalescent COVID-19. Sample: peripheral blood. The CDR3 region has the DNA TGTGCCAGCAGCTTAAGTGTGAGCTATGGCTACACCTTC. Its protein product is CASSLSVSYGYTF. The full variable domain, its missing parts supplied by reference TRBV7-2 and TRBJ1-2, is GAGVSQSPSNKVTEKGKDVELRCDPISGHTALYWYRQSLGQGLEFLIYFQGNSAPDKSGLPSDRFSAERTGGSVSTLTIQRTQQEDSAVYLCASSLSVSYGYTFGSGTRLTVV.